This T cell receptor beta chain comes out of a study of shared clonotypes between healthy human individuals. Into CD45RA+ naive and CD45RA-negative memory subsets, the CD4+ cells were split. Clones were sequenced by immunoSEQ multiplex PCR, and TCRdb holds only the in-frame ones, with some missing. This table holds about 960,000 clones, 60% to 85% found once. General observations from the study: The study found lower generation probabilities in non-shared clonotypes than in those shared by all four donors.

On this clone itself: Its antigen is undetermined.

This CDR3 comprises 15 residues. Germline V gives CDR1 SGDLS, CDR2 YYNGEE. V dropped 5 bases and J dropped 1 base, with 14 bases sitting between them. The rearrangement links TRBV9 to TRBJ2-3; possibly TRBD1 for D (6 bases). The sequencing sample was made of memory CD4+ T cells sorted from blood. Subset denoted: CD45RA-negative fraction. The origin of this receptor is a man in his late teens or twenties in good health. In DNA form, the CDR3 reads TGTGCCAGCAGGAGGGGACAACTGGGCACAGATACGCAGTATTTT. It is translated as CASRRGQLGTDTQYF.